This T cell receptor beta chain was sequenced in a study of T cells in Graves' hyperthyroidism and ophthalmopathy. Study-wide points: The model forecast ophthalmopathy, anticipating it by a median approximately 6 months before onset.

Amplified TCR beta CDR3 regions derived from RNA transcripts. In the first-round RT-PCR of the TCR CDR3, the HTBI primer set was used. One entry per CDR3 protein, called by TCRdb with MiXCR from the multiplex PCR reads. Found here are some 620,000 distinct CDR3 sequences, 15% to 20% of them singletons; the top ten hold 3% to 4.5%. This clonotype was seen at least ten times. What it recognizes is unknown. The CDR3 sequence is 15 residues long. V shed 1 base, J shed 4 bases, and the junction held 4 bases outside the gene matches. Germline V gene data show CDR1 as SGHTA and CDR2 as FQGNSA. The specimen sequenced was blood. This rearrangement joins TRBV7-2 to TRBJ1-2; TRBD1 matches at 9 bases. The source is a woman in her 30s with Graves' hyperthyroidism. The DNA of the CDR3 is TGTGCCAGCAGCTTAGTATCGGGACAGGGCTATGGCTACACCTTC. Translating it yields CASSLVSGQGYGYTF.